These 14 T cell receptor beta chains originate from one sample sequenced in a study of long-term antiretroviral therapy in people with HIV. At the survey level, the v3.0 immunoSEQ assay was run. Data came from immunoSEQ multiplex PCR; TCRdb stores just in-frame clones and leaves some out. The sample lists just over 20,000 clones; 70% to 85% were seen once. The source was unsorted PBMCs, collected 0.5 years after starting antiretroviral therapy. The receptors come from a man aged 18 to 30 with HIV.

This rearrangement joins TRBV11-3 to TRBJ2-5; TRBD2 agrees at 13 bases. Unmatched junction bases numbered 11, after V lost 2 bases and J lost 5 bases. Germline V gene lookup returns CDR1 SGHNT and CDR2 YENEEA. This CDR3 has 18 residues. Here the CDR3 reads CASSLKPPGLAGKETQYF. The CDR3 nucleotides read TGTGCCAGCAGCTTAAAGCCCCCGGGACTAGCGGGGAAGGAGACCCAGTACTTC.

V and J are TRBV14 and TRBJ1-1; possibly TRBD1 for D (5 bases). The CDR3 spans 13 residues. Germline V gene lookup returns CDR1 SGHDN and CDR2 FVKESK. Trimming took 1 base from V and 11 from J, leaving 14 bases between them. CDR3 sequence (DNA): TGTGCCAGCAGCCAAGTGGAGGGGCTAGGGGCTTTCTTT. The encoded protein is CASSQVEGLGAFF.

The chain employs TRBV7-9 and TRBJ1-2; D remains unclear. The V gene's germline CDR1 is SEHNR and CDR2 FQNEAQ (reference sequence). The CDR3 has 12 amino acids. With 2 bases removed from V and 8 bases from J, the gap between germline ends came to 9 bases. CDR3 DNA sequence: TGTGCCAGCAGCTTATGGGGTCGAGGCTACACCTTC. It encodes CASSLWGRGYTF.

The chain joins TRBV6-1 to TRBJ1-4; 10 nucleotides agree with TRBD1. Per germline, CDR1 MNHNS and CDR2 SASEGT. This CDR3 contains 14 residues. V shed 5 bases and J 6 bases; nucleotides not matched to a gene: 3. The CDR3 reads CASSYDRGHEKLFF. CDR3 bases: TGTGCCAGCAGTTATGACAGGGGGCATGAAAAACTGTTTTTT.

This clone was detected only once. The chain links TRBV27 to TRBJ2-7, with D perhaps assigned TRBD1 or TRBD2 (7 bases each). The germline V gene encodes CDR1 MNHEY and CDR2 SMNVEV (reference sequence). This CDR3 spans 14 amino acids. V lost 4 bases to trimming and J lost 4 bases, with 14 bases between them. CDR3: CASSSGGTAYEQYF. CDR3 bases: TGTGCCAGCAGTTCCGGGGGGACAGCATACGAGCAGTACTTC.

The V and J genes are TRBV5-1 and TRBJ2-7, with 8 bases fitting TRBD2. The V gene end was trimmed by 4 bases and the J gene end by 4 bases; junction bases not matched to a gene: 10. The CDR3 totals 15 residues. Looked up from germline, CDR1 is SGHRS and CDR2 is YFSETQ. The CDR3 spells CASSVGSGVLYEQYF. In DNA, the CDR3 is TGCGCCAGCAGCGTAGGTAGCGGGGTCTTATACGAGCAGTACTTC.

The chain has TRBV7-9 and TRBJ2-7; D might be TRBD2 (5 bases). The V gene lost 3 bases and the J gene lost 0 bases, with 12 bases spanning the gap. CDR3 length equals 15 residues. Germline lookup yields CDR1 SEHNR and CDR2 FQNEAQ (reference sequence). CDR3 in amino acids: CASSFEGQYSYEQYF. The CDR3 coding sequence is TGTGCCAGCAGCTTTGAGGGTCAGTACTCCTACGAGCAGTACTTC.

V is TRBV9 and J is TRBJ2-6, with D possibly being TRBD1 (6 bases). Germline V gives CDR1 SGDLS, CDR2 YYNGEE. The CDR3 loop spans 16 amino acids. V shed 3 bases and J shed 0 bases, with 10 bases lying between them. This CDR3 is CASSETGASGANVLTF. The DNA of the CDR3 is TGTGCCAGCAGCGAGACAGGCGCCTCTGGGGCCAACGTCCTGACTTTC. The variable domain in full, completed from reference TRBV9 and TRBJ2-6, reads DSGVTQTPKHLITATGQRVTLRCSPRSGDLSVYWYQQSLDQGLQFLIQYYNGEERAKGNILERFSAQQFPDLHSELNLSSLELGDSALYFCASSETGASGANVLTFGAGSRLTVL.

This chain links TRBV11-2 with TRBJ1-1; D is ambiguous. V dropped 4 bases and J dropped 4 bases, with 16 bases sitting between them. The CDR3 loop spans 15 amino acids. Germline CDR1 and CDR2: SGHAT and FQNNGV. CDR3 residues: CASSSKGPRPTEAFF. The CDR3 nucleotides read TGTGCCAGCAGCTCAAAGGGCCCTCGGCCCACTGAAGCTTTCTTT.

The V and J genes are TRBV7-3 and TRBJ1-1; D call uncertain. The CDR3 loop spans 14 amino acids. From germline, CDR1 is SGHTA and CDR2 FQGTGA. V lost 2 bases to trimming and J lost 6 bases, with 13 bases between them. The CDR3, as DNA: TGTGCCAGCAGCTTAGGAATATCATCGTCTGAAGCTTTCTTT. Translating gives CASSLGISSSEAFF. The complete variable domain, with remaining parts taken from reference TRBV7-3 and TRBJ1-1, reads GAGVSQTPSNKVTEKGKYVELRCDPISGHTALYWYRQSLGQGPEFLIYFQGTGAADDSGLPNDRFFAVRPEGSVSTLKIQRTERGDSAVYLCASSLGISSSEAFFGQGTRLTVV.

This chain uses TRBV7-9 with TRBJ1-4; D gene ambiguous. Trimming removed 8 bases at V and 1 base at J, with 11 bases between. Looked up from germline, CDR1 is SEHNR and CDR2 is FQNEAQ (reference sequence). The CDR3 contains 14 residues. This chain's CDR3 is CASGSEQTNEKLFF. DNA of the CDR3: TGTGCCAGCGGAAGTGAGCAAACTAATGAAAAACTGTTTTTT. Using reference TRBV7-9 and TRBJ1-4 for the parts outside the CDR3, the full variable domain is DTGVSQNPRHKITKRGQNVTFRCDPISEHNRLYWYRQTLGQGPEFLTYFQNEAQLEKSRLLSDRFSAERPKGSFSTLEIQRTEQGDSAMYLCASGSEQTNEKLFFGSGTQLSVL.

The gene calls are TRBV28 and TRBJ2-7; TRBD2 matches 7 bases. There are 17 residues in the CDR3. Germline V gives CDR1 MDHEN, CDR2 SYDVKM. V lost 2 bases, J lost 0 bases, and 10 bases stayed unmatched. The CDR3 here is CASSLHLAEVTSYEQYF. CDR3 bases: TGTGCCAGCAGTTTACATCTAGCGGAGGTTACCTCCTACGAGCAGTACTTC.

The V gene is TRBV6-5, the J gene TRBJ2-5; 8 nucleotides line up with TRBD1. Germline values: CDR1 MNHEY, CDR2 SVGAGI. The CDR3 contains 15 residues. The ends lost 4 bases at V and 5 bases at J; junction bases unmatched: 9. CDR3 bases: TGTGCCAGCAGTTCGTTTCAGGGGGCCGGGGAGACCCAGTACTTC. It is translated as CASSSFQGAGETQYF.

The chain links TRBV9 to TRBJ2-5; 7 nucleotides agree with TRBD2. Germline-derived CDR1 and CDR2 are SGDLS and YYNGEE. V lost 0 bases, J lost 1 base, and 0 bases stayed unmatched. The CDR3 extends over 14 amino acids. Written as DNA, the CDR3 is TGTGCCAGCAGCGTAGTAGCGGGCCAAGAGACCCAGTACTTC. This gives the protein CASSVVAGQETQYF.